What follows are 21 T cell receptor beta chains derived from one specimen sequenced in a study of blood T cell repertoires in COVID-19. Clones were read by immunoSEQ multiplex PCR, and TCRdb kept only the in-frame ones, dropping some. The table has around 300,000 clones, 86% seen once. Sequencing was done on a sample of peripheral blood. All receptors derive from a woman between 25 and 40 years old with active or convalescent COVID-19.

The chain joins TRBV30 to TRBJ1-4, with unresolved D. V shed 1 base and J shed 4 bases, with 13 bases lying between them. The CDR3 contains 15 residues. CDR1 is GTSNPN, CDR2 SVGIG, per germline (reference sequence). CDR3 nucleotide sequence: TGTGCCTGGAGTGGACCACGCGGCGGTAATGAAAAACTGTTTTTT. Residues: CAWSGPRGGNEKLFF.

In this sample, this clone turned up a few times. The chain combines TRBV19 with TRBJ2-1; 11 bases match TRBD1. The CDR3 is made up of 16 amino acids. The trim removed 4 bases at V and 6 bases at J, leaving 8 bases unmatched. Germline CDR1 and CDR2: LNHDA and SQIVND (reference sequence). DNA for the CDR3: TGTGCCAGTAGTACTCTCGCAGGGACAGGGGGCAATGAGCAGTTCTTC. Translated: CASSTLAGTGGNEQFF.

The genes are TRBV7-8 and TRBJ1-5; the D gene is possibly TRBD1 (5 bases). CDR1 SGHVS and CDR2 FQNEAQ come from the germline V gene. V was trimmed by 1 base and J by 3 bases, leaving 16 bases between them. The CDR3 is 17 residues long. The chain's CDR3 is CASSLGRVPFLNQPQHF. CDR3 DNA: TGTGCCAGCAGCTTAGGCAGGGTCCCCTTCCTCAATCAGCCCCAGCATTTT.

The table lists this clone with a few counts. This chain uses TRBV6-5 with TRBJ2-1, with 9 bases fitting TRBD1. Germline V gene sequence: CDR1 MNHEY, CDR2 SVGAGI. Germline trimming cut 6 bases from V and 6 bases from J; bases unmatched to any gene: 0. The CDR3 extends over 12 amino acids. The CDR3 bases are TGTGCCAGCAGGACAGGGGGCAATGAGCAGTTCTTC. It is translated as CASRTGGNEQFF.

This chain's CDR3 is CASSGGARQPQHF. The DNA of the CDR3 is TGCGCCAGCAGTGGTGGGGCACGGCAGCCCCAGCATTTT. The chain couples TRBV10-1 to TRBJ1-5; D may be TRBD1 (5 bases). V was trimmed by 4 bases and J by 7 bases, leaving 11 bases between them. Germline-derived CDR1 and CDR2 are WNHNN and SYGVQD (reference sequence). CDR3 length: 13 residues.

On this clone itself: The same CDR3 can be traced to other DNA sequences in this sample. This sequence joins TRBV29-1 and TRBJ2-2; 9 nucleotides line up with TRBD2. The CDR3 sequence is 17 residues long. The trim removed 5 bases at V and 4 bases at J, leaving 14 bases unmatched. Germline CDR1 SQVTM, CDR2 ANQGSEA. The CDR3 nucleotides read TGCAGCGTTTTGGTTATAGGCGGGGGGGCGTTCACCGGGGAGCTGTTTTTT. It encodes CSVLVIGGGAFTGELFF.

The chain links TRBV28 to TRBJ1-5; 8 nucleotides match TRBD1. The CDR3 consists of 14 residues. V was clipped by 5 bases and J by 15 bases; unmatched bases: 15. Germline CDR1 is MDHEN and CDR2 is SYDVKM. As DNA, the CDR3 is TGTGCCAGCAGTCCTAATTTACTGGACAGGGTAAGGCATTTT. Protein product: CASSPNLLDRVRHF.

The CDR3 DNA reads TGCGCCAGCAGCTCTACAGGGGTAACCACTGAAGCTTTCTTT. Translated: CASSSTGVTTEAFF. The genes are TRBV5-1 and TRBJ1-1, with 7 bases fitting TRBD1. The CDR3 runs 14 residues. After removal of 3 bases from V and 4 bases from J, the junction contained 6 bases not matched to a gene. Germline assignment: CDR1 SGHRS and CDR2 YFSETQ.

The chain couples TRBV10-1 to TRBJ1-6, with 7 bases that match TRBD1. The CDR3 is 14 residues long. Germline CDR1 WNHNN, CDR2 SYGVQD (reference sequence). V trimming: 3 bases; J trimming: 9 bases; junction bases outside the gene matches: 5. The CDR3 protein is CASSDRDSSSPLHF. CDR3 nucleotides: TGCGCCAGCAGTGACCGGGACAGTTCTTCACCCCTCCACTTT.

V gene TRBV27 combines with J gene TRBJ1-2; 9 bases map to TRBD1. With V trimmed by 4 bases and J by 4 bases, 1 base remained unmatched. The CDR3 has 13 residues. Germline V gene sequence: CDR1 MNHEY, CDR2 SMNVEV (reference sequence). CDR3 in amino acids: CASSWGQGYGYTF. CDR3 sequence (DNA): TGTGCCAGCAGTTGGGGACAGGGCTATGGCTACACCTTC.

The chain links TRBV7-3 to TRBJ1-5; a weak D match, TRBD1 (6 bases). There are 15 residues in the CDR3. Trimming left V 0 bases short and J 4 bases short, with 10 bases between. The germline V gene encodes CDR1 SGHTA and CDR2 FQGTGA. CDR3: CASSLTGAANQPQHF. The CDR3, as DNA: TGTGCCAGCAGCTTAACGGGGGCAGCTAATCAGCCCCAGCATTTT.

This chain uses TRBV6-2 or TRBV6-3 with TRBJ1-2; TRBD1 is a possible D gene (5 bases). The CDR3 extends over 14 amino acids. Germline assignment: CDR1 MNHEY and CDR2 SVGEGT. The V end lost 6 bases, the J end lost 3 bases, and 14 bases lay between the germline ends. Here the CDR3 reads CASSPPLTDYGYTF. Written as DNA, the CDR3 is TGTGCCAGCAGCCCCCCTTTGACAGACTATGGCTACACCTTC.

This clone is a singleton in its sample. This rearrangement joins TRBV7-9 to TRBJ2-1; 15 bases are a match to TRBD2. The ends lost 5 bases at V and 6 bases at J; junction bases unmatched: 2. CDR3 length equals 15 residues. Germline CDR1 is SEHNR and CDR2 is FQNEAQ (reference sequence). Here the CDR3 reads CASSPGLAGGNEQFF. Here the CDR3 DNA reads TGTGCCAGCAGCCCGGGACTAGCGGGGGGCAATGAGCAGTTCTTC.

This chain joins TRBV15 and TRBJ1-2; D might be TRBD1 (6 bases). From germline, CDR1 is LNHNV and CDR2 YYDKDF (reference sequence). Between the trimmed V and J ends, which lost 0 bases and 0 bases, there was a span of 11 bases. This CDR3 has 16 residues. CDR3 amino acids: CATSRDRAGANYGYTF. The CDR3 DNA is TGTGCCACCAGCAGAGATCGGGCAGGGGCTAACTATGGCTACACCTTC.

The CDR3 nucleotides are TGTGCCAGCAGCGGCGGGACGAAGGATTCACCCCTCCACTTT. This translates into CASSGGTKDSPLHF. The chain is built from TRBV9 and TRBJ1-6, with D perhaps TRBD1 (5 bases). The CDR3 length is 14 residues. Trimming took off 3 bases at V and 8 bases at J, with 12 bases between the two ends. The germline V gene has CDR1 SGDLS and CDR2 YYNGEE.

This clone was observed a few times. The chain has TRBV5-1 and TRBJ2-3; D gene unclear. V lost 2 bases and J lost 2, with 9 bases in between. This CDR3 is built from 14 residues. Looked up from germline, CDR1 is SGHRS and CDR2 is YFSETQ. CDR3 in DNA: TGCGCCAGCAGCTTTTTCGGGTCCACAGATACGCAGTATTTT. Its protein product is CASSFFGSTDTQYF.

The V call is TRBV6-6, the J call TRBJ2-7; a possible D gene is TRBD2 (6 bases). The germline gives CDR1 MNHNY, CDR2 SVGAGI (reference sequence). The CDR3 is 12 amino acids. Between the trimmed V and J ends, which lost 2 bases and 6 bases, there was a span of 8 bases. The CDR3, as DNA: TGTGCCAGCAGTTACGGAGGGAGCGAGCAGTACTTC. It codes for CASSYGGSEQYF.

This clone was detected a few times. V is TRBV13 and J is TRBJ2-1; the match to TRBD2 covers 12 bases. The CDR3 loop spans 15 amino acids. Unmatched junction bases numbered 7, after V lost 5 bases and J lost 8 bases. The V gene's germline CDR1 is PRHDT and CDR2 FYEKMQ (reference sequence). The DNA of the CDR3 is TGTGCCAGCAGCCGCAGACTAGCGGGGGACGATGAGCAGTTCTTC. Translation gives CASSRRLAGDDEQFF.

This chain uses TRBV5-1 with TRBJ2-7; 9 bases are shared with TRBD2. Per germline, CDR1 SGHRS and CDR2 YFSETQ. The CDR3 is made up of 16 amino acids. The junction had 18 bases not matched to a gene; V was cut back by 7 bases and J by 7 bases. The CDR3 reads CASHPSSSGATKEQYF. For the CDR3, the DNA is TGCGCCAGCCACCCAAGTTCTAGCGGGGCTACGAAAGAGCAGTACTTC. Based on the CDR3 plus reference TRBV5-1 and TRBJ2-7, the full variable domain is KAGVTQTPRYLIKTRGQQVTLSCSPISGHRSVSWYQQTPGQGLQFLFEYFSETQRNKGNFPGRFSGRQFSNSRSEMNVSTLELGDSALYLCASHPSSSGATKEQYFGPGTRLTVT.

This chain links TRBV7-9 with TRBJ1-6; 7 nucleotides match TRBD1. The CDR3 is 14 residues long. The germline V gene has CDR1 SEHNR and CDR2 FQNEAQ (reference sequence). The V gene end was trimmed by 5 bases and the J gene end by 9 bases; junction bases not matched to a gene: 7. The CDR3 region has the DNA TGTGCCAGCAGCCTAGAGACAGGGTTTTCACCCCTCCACTTT. This translates into CASSLETGFSPLHF.

This clone was counted a few times. The chain is built from TRBV19 and TRBJ1-2, with 7 positions matching TRBD1. The junction had 12 bases not matched to a gene; V was cut back by 6 bases and J by 5 bases. CDR3 length: 15 amino acids. From germline, CDR1 is LNHDA and CDR2 SQIVND (reference sequence). CDR3 sequence: CASSYRGENIYGYTF. DNA for the CDR3: TGTGCCAGTAGCTACAGGGGCGAAAACATTTATGGCTACACCTTC.